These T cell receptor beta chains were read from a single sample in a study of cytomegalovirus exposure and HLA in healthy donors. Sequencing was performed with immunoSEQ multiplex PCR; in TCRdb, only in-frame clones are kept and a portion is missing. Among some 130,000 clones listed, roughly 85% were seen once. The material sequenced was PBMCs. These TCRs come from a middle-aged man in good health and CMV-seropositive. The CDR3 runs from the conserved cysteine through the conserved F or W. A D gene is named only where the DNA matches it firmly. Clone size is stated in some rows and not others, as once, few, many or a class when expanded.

CDR3 protein: CASSARAGALTEAFF; CDR3 DNA: TGTGCCAGCAGTGCCCGGGCAGGGGCTCTCACTGAAGCTTTCTTT; clone size: NA; D gene: NA; J gene: TRBJ1-1; V gene: TRBV6-1
CDR3 protein: CASTQSGAANYGYTF; CDR3 DNA: TGTGCCAGTACCCAAAGCGGAGCCGCTAACTATGGCTACACCTTC; clone size: NA; D gene: NA; J gene: TRBJ1-2; V gene: TRBV19
CDR3 protein: CASSISTGDSNQPQHF; CDR3 DNA: TGTGCCAGTAGTATCTCGACAGGGGATAGCAATCAGCCCCAGCATTTT; clone size: few; D gene: TRBD1; J gene: TRBJ1-5; V gene: TRBV19
CDR3 protein: CASRSGAGNTIYF; CDR3 DNA: TGTGCCAGCAGGTCAGGGGCCGGAAACACCATATATTTT; clone size: NA; D gene: NA; J gene: TRBJ1-3; V gene: TRBV6-5
CDR3 protein: CATSRPPLRGTNEKLFF; CDR3 DNA: TGTGCCACCAGCAGACCCCCTCTCCGAGGCACTAATGAAAAACTGTTTTTT; clone size: NA; D gene: NA; J gene: TRBJ1-4; V gene: TRBV15
CDR3 protein: CASSLVRGTGPEKLFF; CDR3 DNA: TGTGCCAGCAGCTTAGTTAGGGGGACAGGCCCAGAAAAACTGTTTTTT; clone size: NA; D gene: TRBD1; J gene: TRBJ1-4; V gene: TRBV11-2
CDR3 protein: CASSLGGHREAFF; CDR3 DNA: TGTGCCAGCAGTTTAGGTGGACACAGGGAAGCTTTCTTT; clone size: NA; D gene: NA; J gene: TRBJ1-1; V gene: TRBV28
CDR3 protein: CASSSRGAVDSPLHF; CDR3 DNA: TGTGCCAGCAGTTCACGCGGGGCGGTGGATTCACCCCTCCACTTT; clone size: NA; D gene: NA; J gene: TRBJ1-6; V gene: TRBV7-8
CDR3 protein: CASSTDFNYGYTF; CDR3 DNA: TGTGCCAGCAGCACGGACTTCAACTATGGCTACACCTTC; clone size: NA; D gene: NA; J gene: TRBJ1-2; V gene: TRBV5-5
CDR3 protein: CASRSEGGIQYF; CDR3 DNA: TGCGCCAGCAGATCGGAGGGGGGGATTCAGTACTTC; clone size: NA; D gene: NA; J gene: TRBJ2-4; V gene: TRBV10-1
CDR3 protein: CASSSIASSYEQYF; CDR3 DNA: TGCGCCAGCAGCTCGATCGCCAGCTCCTACGAGCAGTACTTC; clone size: few; D gene: NA; J gene: TRBJ2-7; V gene: TRBV5-1
CDR3 protein: CASSVVQGNSPLHF; CDR3 DNA: TGTGCCAGCAGCGTAGTTCAGGGGAATTCACCCCTCCACTTT; clone size: once; D gene: NA; J gene: TRBJ1-6; V gene: TRBV9
CDR3 protein: CASSASTDTQYF; CDR3 DNA: TGTGCCAGCAGTGCGTCCACAGATACGCAGTATTTT; clone size: NA; D gene: NA; J gene: TRBJ2-3; V gene: TRBV2
CDR3 protein: CASSIRTGGMDTQYF; CDR3 DNA: TGTGCCAGCAGTATAAGGACAGGGGGCATGGATACGCAGTATTTT; clone size: few; D gene: TRBD1; J gene: TRBJ2-3; V gene: TRBV25-1
CDR3 protein: CASSSGGGYNEQFF; CDR3 DNA: TGCGCCAGCAGTAGCGGCGGAGGATACAATGAGCAGTTCTTC; clone size: NA; D gene: NA; J gene: TRBJ2-1; V gene: TRBV5-1
CDR3 protein: CASSLSPMISSSYNEQFF; CDR3 DNA: TGTGCCAGCAGTTTATCCCCTATGATCTCGAGCTCCTACAATGAGCAGTTCTTC; clone size: NA; D gene: NA; J gene: TRBJ2-1; V gene: TRBV27
CDR3 protein: CSGQGLLSTDTQYF; CDR3 DNA: TGCAGCGGCCAGGGGTTGCTTAGCACAGATACGCAGTATTTT; clone size: NA; D gene: NA; J gene: TRBJ2-3; V gene: TRBV29-1
CDR3 protein: CASSGPTRDRPSNQPQHF; CDR3 DNA: TGTGCCAGCAGTGGACCGACCCGGGACAGACCTAGCAATCAGCCCCAGCATTTT; clone size: NA; D gene: TRBD1; J gene: TRBJ1-5; V gene: TRBV6-1
CDR3 protein: CAWSGGGWVENIQYF; CDR3 DNA: TGTGCCTGGAGTGGAGGGGGATGGGTCGAAAACATTCAGTACTTC; clone size: NA; D gene: NA; J gene: TRBJ2-4; V gene: TRBV30
CDR3 protein: CASSLGLAGAYYEQYF; CDR3 DNA: TGTGCCAGCAGCTTGGGACTAGCGGGAGCCTACTACGAGCAGTACTTC; clone size: NA; D gene: TRBD2; J gene: TRBJ2-7; V gene: TRBV5-4
CDR3 protein: CASRQQGWNYGYTF; CDR3 DNA: TGTGCCAGTAGACAACAGGGATGGAACTATGGCTACACCTTC; clone size: NA; D gene: NA; J gene: TRBJ1-2; V gene: TRBV19
CDR3 protein: CASFGEGRHEQYF; CDR3 DNA: TGTGCCAGCTTCGGGGAGGGGAGGCACGAGCAGTACTTC; clone size: NA; D gene: TRBD2; J gene: TRBJ2-7; V gene: TRBV6-5
CDR3 protein: CASSQSGTDTEAFF; CDR3 DNA: TGTGCCAGCAGCCAATCTGGGACAGACACTGAAGCTTTCTTT; clone size: NA; D gene: TRBD1; J gene: TRBJ1-1; V gene: TRBV16
CDR3 protein: CSVEGVGLGVGVFNEQFF; CDR3 DNA: TGCAGCGTTGAAGGTGTGGGACTAGGGGTGGGGGTTTTCAATGAGCAGTTCTTC; clone size: few; D gene: TRBD2; J gene: TRBJ2-1; V gene: TRBV29-1
CDR3 protein: CASSFNPGQGYEQYF; CDR3 DNA: TGTGCCAGCAGCTTCAATCCGGGACAGGGCTACGAGCAGTACTTC; clone size: NA; D gene: TRBD1; J gene: TRBJ2-7; V gene: TRBV13
CDR3 protein: CAWSLLYEQYF; CDR3 DNA: TGTGCCTGGAGTCTATTATACGAGCAGTACTTC; clone size: NA; D gene: NA; J gene: TRBJ2-7; V gene: TRBV30
CDR3 protein: CSVGGFTEAFF; CDR3 DNA: TGCAGCGTGGGAGGTTTCACTGAAGCTTTCTTT; clone size: NA; D gene: NA; J gene: TRBJ1-1; V gene: TRBV29-1
CDR3 protein: CASSDQYSNQPQHF; CDR3 DNA: TGTGCCAGCAGTGATCAGTATAGCAATCAGCCCCAGCATTTT; clone size: few; D gene: NA; J gene: TRBJ1-5; V gene: TRBV2
CDR3 protein: CASSLRTGANEKLFF; CDR3 DNA: TGCGCCAGCAGCTTGCGTACAGGCGCAAATGAAAAACTGTTTTTT; clone size: NA; D gene: NA; J gene: TRBJ1-4; V gene: TRBV5-1
CDR3 protein: CASSPWANEQFF; CDR3 DNA: TGTGCCAGCAGCCCCTGGGCCAATGAGCAGTTCTTC; clone size: NA; D gene: NA; J gene: TRBJ2-1; V gene: TRBV7-9
CDR3 protein: CAWNTGFADTQYF; CDR3 DNA: TGTGCCTGGAACACAGGGTTCGCAGATACGCAGTATTTT; clone size: NA; D gene: NA; J gene: TRBJ2-3; V gene: TRBV30
CDR3 protein: CASSEYSNYGYTF; CDR3 DNA: TGTGCCAGCAGTGAGTACTCTAACTATGGCTACACCTTC; clone size: NA; D gene: NA; J gene: TRBJ1-2; V gene: TRBV6-1
CDR3 protein: CASSPTSPTSTDTQYF; CDR3 DNA: TGCGCCAGCAGTCCCACCTCTCCGACTAGCACAGATACGCAGTATTTT; clone size: NA; D gene: NA; J gene: TRBJ2-3; V gene: TRBV10-1
CDR3 protein: CASTLGQGGDTQYF; CDR3 DNA: TGTGCCAGCACCCTGGGACAGGGTGGGGATACGCAGTATTTT; clone size: NA; D gene: TRBD1; J gene: TRBJ2-3; V gene: TRBV6-1
CDR3 protein: CSAHRSTEAFF; CDR3 DNA: TGCAGTGCCCATAGGAGCACTGAAGCTTTCTTT; clone size: few; D gene: NA; J gene: TRBJ1-1; V gene: TRBV20-1
CDR3 protein: CASRRIIAATNEKLFF; CDR3 DNA: TGCGCCAGCAGGAGAATTATAGCTGCAACTAATGAAAAACTGTTTTTT; clone size: NA; D gene: NA; J gene: TRBJ1-4; V gene: TRBV4-1
CDR3 protein: CASSVGYEQYF; CDR3 DNA: TGCGCCAGCAGTGTCGGCTACGAGCAGTACTTC; clone size: NA; D gene: NA; J gene: TRBJ2-7; V gene: TRBV10-2
CDR3 protein: CASSISTSGNYNEQFF; CDR3 DNA: TGTGCCAGTAGTATATCAACTAGCGGGAACTACAATGAGCAGTTCTTC; clone size: few; D gene: TRBD2; J gene: TRBJ2-1; V gene: TRBV19
CDR3 protein: CASTTGAGNIQYF; CDR3 DNA: TGTGCCAGCACGACAGGGGCGGGAAACATTCAGTACTTC; clone size: NA; D gene: TRBD1; J gene: TRBJ2-4; V gene: TRBV25-1
CDR3 protein: CASSLALERSRPQHF; CDR3 DNA: TGTGCCAGCAGCTTGGCCCTTGAACGAAGTAGGCCCCAGCATTTT; clone size: NA; D gene: NA; J gene: TRBJ1-5; V gene: TRBV5-6
CDR3 protein: CASSNSGAYEQYF; CDR3 DNA: TGTGCCAGTAGTAATTCCGGAGCCTACGAGCAGTACTTC; clone size: NA; D gene: NA; J gene: TRBJ2-7; V gene: TRBV19
CDR3 protein: CASSSLTGANMNTEAFF; CDR3 DNA: TGTGCCAGCAGCTCGTTGACAGGGGCCAATATGAACACTGAAGCTTTCTTT; clone size: NA; D gene: TRBD1; J gene: TRBJ1-1; V gene: TRBV7-3
CDR3 protein: CASRKAGTGKGYTF; CDR3 DNA: TGTGCCAGCAGGAAAGCCGGGACAGGGAAAGGCTACACCTTC; clone size: NA; D gene: TRBD1; J gene: TRBJ1-2; V gene: TRBV28
CDR3 protein: CASSLGGLQETQYF; CDR3 DNA: TGTGCCAGCAGCTTGGGGGGGCTCCAAGAGACCCAGTACTTC; clone size: NA; D gene: NA; J gene: TRBJ2-5; V gene: TRBV5-4
CDR3 protein: CASSIGVRGRNTEAFF; CDR3 DNA: TGTGCCAGTAGTATTGGGGTAAGAGGGAGGAACACTGAAGCTTTCTTT; clone size: NA; D gene: NA; J gene: TRBJ1-1; V gene: TRBV19
CDR3 protein: CASSYSSSGYNEQFF; CDR3 DNA: TGTGCCAGCAGTTACTCGTCTAGCGGGTACAATGAGCAGTTCTTC; clone size: NA; D gene: TRBD2; J gene: TRBJ2-1; V gene: TRBV6-5
CDR3 protein: CASSLDSGRFYGYTF; CDR3 DNA: TGTGCCAGCAGCTTAGATTCGGGTCGCTTCTATGGCTACACCTTC; clone size: few; D gene: NA; J gene: TRBJ1-2; V gene: TRBV7-8